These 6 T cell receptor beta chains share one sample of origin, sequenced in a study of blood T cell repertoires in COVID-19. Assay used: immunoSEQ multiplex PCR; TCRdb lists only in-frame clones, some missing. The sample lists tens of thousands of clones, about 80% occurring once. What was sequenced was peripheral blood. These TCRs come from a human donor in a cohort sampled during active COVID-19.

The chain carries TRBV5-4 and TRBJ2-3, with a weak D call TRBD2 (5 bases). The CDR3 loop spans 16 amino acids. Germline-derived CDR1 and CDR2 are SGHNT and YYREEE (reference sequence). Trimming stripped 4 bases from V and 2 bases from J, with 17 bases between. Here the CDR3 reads CASSGGGLAFTDTQYF. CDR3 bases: TGTGCCAGCAGCGGAGGTGGTCTAGCTTTCACAGATACGCAGTATTTT.

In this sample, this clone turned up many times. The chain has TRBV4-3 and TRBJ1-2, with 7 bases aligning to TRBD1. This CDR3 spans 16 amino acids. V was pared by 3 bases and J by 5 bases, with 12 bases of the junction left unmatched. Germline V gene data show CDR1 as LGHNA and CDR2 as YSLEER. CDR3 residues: CASSHGGSRGIYGYTF. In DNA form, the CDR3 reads TGCGCCAGCAGCCATGGAGGCTCCAGGGGGATTTATGGCTACACCTTC.

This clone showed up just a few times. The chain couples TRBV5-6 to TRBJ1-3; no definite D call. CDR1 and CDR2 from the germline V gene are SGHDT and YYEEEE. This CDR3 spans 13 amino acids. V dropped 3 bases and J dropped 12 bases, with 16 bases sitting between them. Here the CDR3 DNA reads TGTGCCAGCAGCTCGTTCCCACGGAGCGGCATATATTTT. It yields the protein CASSSFPRSGIYF.

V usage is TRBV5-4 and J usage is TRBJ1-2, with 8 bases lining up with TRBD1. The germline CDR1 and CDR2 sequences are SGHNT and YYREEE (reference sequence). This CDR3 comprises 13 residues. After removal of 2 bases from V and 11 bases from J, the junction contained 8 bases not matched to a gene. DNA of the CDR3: TGTGCCAGCAGCTTTCAAGGACAGGGATTGTACACCTTC. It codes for CASSFQGQGLYTF.

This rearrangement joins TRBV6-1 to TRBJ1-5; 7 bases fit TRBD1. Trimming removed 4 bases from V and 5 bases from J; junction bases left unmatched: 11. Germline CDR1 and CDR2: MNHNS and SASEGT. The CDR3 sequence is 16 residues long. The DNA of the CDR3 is TGTGCCAGCAGTGTTACGACAGGGAGGCTGGATCAGCCCCAGCATTTT. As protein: CASSVTTGRLDQPQHF.

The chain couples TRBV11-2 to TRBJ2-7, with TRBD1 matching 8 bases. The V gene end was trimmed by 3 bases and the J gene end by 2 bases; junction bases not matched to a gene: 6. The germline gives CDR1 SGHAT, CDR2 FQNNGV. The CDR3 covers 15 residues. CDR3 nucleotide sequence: TGTGCCAGCAGCTTTGACAGGGGCAGGACCTACGAGCAGTACTTC. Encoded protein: CASSFDRGRTYEQYF.